The T cell receptor (beta chain) described here comes from a study of T cells expressing NK-cell markers. Study in general: There were seven HCMV-seropositive donors and one seronegative donor among the eight sequenced. Broader study findings: Dominant NKG2C+ clonotypes were found to form about 1.0-8% of CD8+ T cells in 5 or 6 donors. The study found these clonotypes also leading the CD3+CD56-NKG2C+ fraction in a few donors.

Germline V gives CDR1 ENHRY, CDR2 SYGVKD. This CDR3 has 17 amino acids. On this clonotype itself: The antigen remains unidentified.

UMIs accompanied the 5'RACE template switching by which TCR beta cDNA was made. TCRdb reprocessed the 5' RACE reads and keeps a single row for each CDR3 protein, giving no DNA. Its table records 500,000 to 700,000 distinct CDR3 sequences. V usage is TRBV10-3 and J usage is TRBJ2-1; no DNA is available, so the TRBD2 call from TCRdb remains unchecked. The receptor's source is a man between 18 and 29 years old in good health. Specimen: blood T cells: a sorted CD56 or NKG2C T cell subset, CD4+ or CD8+ T cells, or bulk PBMC T cells (not recorded which). The CDR3 protein is CAISEERAGWTYNEQFF.